This record concerns one TCR beta chain sequence. These data originate in a study of T cell responses to AZD1222 COVID-19 vaccine. V lost 5 bases and J lost 4; bases outside the gene matches: 8. Germline V gene lookup returns CDR1 KGHDR and CDR2 SFDVKD. This CDR3 is 16 amino acids long. Clones were sequenced by immunoSEQ multiplex PCR, and TCRdb holds only the in-frame ones, with some missing. The sample lists 140,000 to 150,000 clones; 91% were seen once. The TCR comes from an adult who received the MenACWY meningococcal vaccine as a control. This sequence joins TRBV24-1 and TRBJ1-5, with TRBD1 matching over 9 bases. Source: peripheral blood, taken 28 days after the second dose of the MenACWY control vaccine. The CDR3 coding sequence is TGTGCCACCAGTGCTCGGGGACAGGGAGAGAATCAGCCCCAGCATTTT. Translated: CATSARGQGENQPQHF.